The rows below give T cell receptor beta chains drawn from one sample of a study of blood T cells in healthy people across ages. Via MiXCR, TCRdb re-called the 5' RACE reads, giving one row per CDR3 protein. The table includes some 560,000 distinct CDR3 sequences, 27% detected once. These data also featured in a second study, about T cells of mothers and their children.

Sequenced material: blood. Receptor source: a boy younger than 10 in good health. CDR3s include the opening cysteine and the closing phenylalanine or tryptophan. A D gene is named only where the DNA matches it firmly. Size is omitted from some rows. Given values are once, few, many or a class for expanded clones.

D gene | J gene | clone size | V gene | CDR3 DNA | CDR3 protein
- | TRBJ2-1 | - | TRBV5-1 | TGCGCCAGCAGCTTGGCAAACTATTACAATGAGCAGTTCTTC | CASSLANYYNEQFF
- | TRBJ1-1 | few | TRBV19 | TGTGCCAGTAGTATAAAGGCGGGAGGGCTAACTGAAGCTTTCTTT | CASSIKAGGLTEAFF
- | TRBJ2-2 | - | TRBV3-1 | TGTGCCAGCAGCCCCCGACTCTTGAACACCGGGGAGCTGTTTTTT | CASSPRLLNTGELFF
- | TRBJ1-2 | - | TRBV24-1 | TGTGCCACCAGTGACCCCTCTGGGGACTTCACTAACTATGGCTACACCTTC | CATSDPSGDFTNYGYTF
TRBD1 | TRBJ2-7 | few | TRBV28 | TGTGCCAGCACGGCGCCCTGGGGACAGGGGGATCTCGAGCAGTACTTC | CASTAPWGQGDLEQYF
- | TRBJ2-5 | - | TRBV5-1 | TGCGCCAGCGGCAGGTTGACGCTCCAAGAGACCCAGTACTTC | CASGRLTLQETQYF
TRBD1 | TRBJ1-5 | - | TRBV12-3/TRBV12-4 | TGTGCCGGCAGTTTAACCGGGACAGCAAGCAATCAGCCCCAGCATTTT | CAGSLTGTASNQPQHF
TRBD1 | TRBJ2-7 | - | TRBV27 | TGTGCCAGCAGTTTATCCCCCCTAGGACAGGGTATCTCCTACGAGCAGTACTTC | CASSLSPLGQGISYEQYF
- | TRBJ1-2 | - | TRBV12-3/TRBV12-4 | TGTGCCAGCAGTTTGAGGGTCGGAGCTAACTATGGCTACACCTTC | CASSLRVGANYGYTF
TRBD2 | TRBJ2-1 | - | TRBV12-3/TRBV12-4 | TGTGCCAGCAGTTTAGCCCCCAAGCGGGGAGACAATGAGCAGTTCTTC | CASSLAPKRGDNEQFF
- | TRBJ2-4 | - | TRBV7-9 | TGTGCCAGCAGCTCCAGAGGGGGGAGCGGGATAGCCAAAAACATTCAGTACTTC | CASSSRGGSGIAKNIQYF
TRBD1 | TRBJ2-3 | few | TRBV5-1 | TGCGCCAGCAGCTTAGCACAGGGGGCGGGTCAGCCCCAGTATTTT | CASSLAQGAGQPQYF
- | TRBJ1-5 | few | TRBV7-9 | TGTGCCAGCAGCTCAACAGGGATTAGCAATCAGCCCCAGCATTTT | CASSSTGISNQPQHF
- | TRBJ2-6 | - | TRBV11-1 | TGTGCCAGCAGCTTACCTCGGTACTCTGGGGCCAACGTCCTGACTTTC | CASSLPRYSGANVLTF
- | TRBJ1-2 | few | TRBV19 | TGTGCCAGTAGTATTCGGCCCAACTATGGCTACACCTTC | CASSIRPNYGYTF
- | TRBJ2-1 | - | TRBV13 | TGTGCCAGCAGCTCCTTCTGGGTGGGGAATGAGCAGTTCTTC | CASSSFWVGNEQFF
- | TRBJ2-2 | - | TRBV28 | TGTGCCAGCAGTCCCTGGGGCACCGGGGAGCTGTTTTTT | CASSPWGTGELFF
- | TRBJ1-2 | - | TRBV6-5 | TGTGCCAGCAGTTATAGGAACTATGGCTACACCTTC | CASSYRNYGYTF
- | TRBJ2-2 | - | TRBV4-3 | TGCGCCAGCAGCCAAGGGGCTGGGGTGAACACCGGGGAGCTGTTTTTT | CASSQGAGVNTGELFF
- | TRBJ2-2 | - | TRBV20-1 | TGCAGTGCGCAGACTATGGCCGGGGGGCTGTTTTTT | CSAQTMAGGLFF
- | TRBJ2-7 | - | TRBV9 | TGTGCCAGCAGCGCAGACGGGACCCCTTACGAGCAGTACTTC | CASSADGTPYEQYF
- | TRBJ2-3 | - | TRBV14 | TGTGCCAGCAGCCGGTCCGGGCGTGGTACGCAGTATTTT | CASSRSGRGTQYF
TRBD2 | TRBJ2-5 | few | TRBV4-2 | TGTGCCAGCAGCCAAGAGGAGTCTAGCGGGAGGTACCAAGAGACCCAGTACTTC | CASSQEESSGRYQETQYF
- | TRBJ2-2 | few | TRBV6-5 | TGTGCCAGCAGTTCTGACAGAAACAAAAACACCGGGGAGCTGTTTTTT | CASSSDRNKNTGELFF
- | TRBJ1-5 | once | TRBV20-1 | TGCAGTGCTAGAGACCCCCCGGGGCCCCAGCATTTT | CSARDPPGPQHF
- | TRBJ2-7 | - | TRBV3-1 | TGTGCCAGCAGTCCTGACTGGGGCGAGCAGTACTTC | CASSPDWGEQYF
- | TRBJ1-3 | many | TRBV12-3/TRBV12-4 | TGTGCCAGCAGCCCGAGGGGGGCGCACACCATATATTTT | CASSPRGAHTIYF